This is a list of T cell receptor beta chains from one sample in a study of cytomegalovirus exposure and HLA in healthy donors. TCRdb's table, derived via immunoSEQ multiplex PCR, lists solely in-frame clones and lacks some. The sample yields about 37,000 clones, 70% to 75% seen once. The sample taken for sequencing was PBMCs. Source of these receptors: a man younger than 45 in good health and CMV-seronegative. CDR3s include the opening cysteine and the closing phenylalanine or tryptophan. The order of the fields is clone size, J gene, CDR3 length, D gene, V gene, CDR3 DNA, CDR3 protein. A D gene is named only where the DNA matches it firmly. Expanded clones are given a class, and other clones once, few, many or no size at all.

>-|TRBJ2-2|15|TRBD1|TRBV28
TGTGCCAGCACCCCCCAGGGGGTTGGCACCGGGGAGCTGTTTTTT
CASTPQGVGTGELFF
>-|TRBJ2-7|13|TRBD1|TRBV10-3
TGTGCCACCCAGGGGGATATCGTGAGCGAGCAGTACTTC
CATQGDIVSEQYF
>-|TRBJ2-7|13|-|TRBV27
TGTGCCAGGAGTTATCGTGAGGGGGAACCTCAGTACTTC
CARSYREGEPQYF
>medium-sized|TRBJ2-7|14|TRBD2|TRBV5-1
TGCGCCAGCAGCTTGCCGGGGGGGCCTGGTGAGCAGTACTTC
CASSLPGGPGEQYF
>-|TRBJ1-2|15|TRBD1|TRBV14
TGTGCCAGCAGCCAAGCAGGGACAGGGGCCTATGGCTACACCTTC
CASSQAGTGAYGYTF
>-|TRBJ2-2|13|-|TRBV30
TGTGCCTGGAGTGTACTCGATACCGGGGAGCTGTTTTTT
CAWSVLDTGELFF
>-|TRBJ2-7|15|-|TRBV7-8
TGTGCCAGCAGCCCCACGCCCGGGCCGAGGGCTCAGCAGTACTTC
CASSPTPGPRAQQYF
>-|TRBJ1-2|18|-|TRBV15
TGTGCCACCAGCAGAGACGTGAGGGAGGTTGGGTCAGGAAATGGCTACACCTTC
CATSRDVREVGSGNGYTF
>few|TRBJ2-1|13|TRBD2|TRBV6-5
TGTGCCAGCAGAACCGGGACTAGCACTGAGCAGTTCTTC
CASRTGTSTEQFF
>-|TRBJ2-5|13|-|TRBV9
TGTGCCAGCAGCGTAACCGACATAGAGACCCAGTACTTC
CASSVTDIETQYF
>-|TRBJ2-7|17|-|TRBV28
TGTGCCAGCAGTTTAGGGGTTTCGGCTAGCGTTAATTACGAGCAGTACTTC
CASSLGVSASVNYEQYF
>-|TRBJ2-1|17|TRBD2|TRBV18
TGTGCCAGCTCACCGCCGGGACTAGCGATACTTAACAATGAGCAGTTCTTC
CASSPPGLAILNNEQFF
>-|TRBJ2-3|15|-|TRBV28
TGTGCCAGCAGTTTATTGGGGACAAACACAGATACGCAGTATTTT
CASSLLGTNTDTQYF
>-|TRBJ2-6|18|TRBD1|TRBV6-4
TGTGCCAGCAGTGACTCTGGCAGGGGGCGAACTGGGGCCAACGTCCTGACTTTC
CASSDSGRGRTGANVLTF
>-|TRBJ1-1|15|-|TRBV21-1
TGTGCCAGCAGCCCCGCGACAGGGCCGCCCACTGAAGCTTTCTTT
CASSPATGPPTEAFF
>-|TRBJ2-7|15|-|TRBV7-2
TGTGCCAGCAGCCCTGGGGGGGCCATGGCCTACGAGCAGTACTTC
CASSPGGAMAYEQYF
>-|TRBJ2-7|12|-|TRBV28
TGTGCCTCCCTGGACAGTTCCTACGAGCAGTACTTC
CASLDSSYEQYF
>-|TRBJ2-5|12|-|TRBV29-1
TGCAGCGTTGAGGTCGGCATTGGGGAGCAGTACTTC
CSVEVGIGEQYF
>few|TRBJ2-7|18|TRBD2|TRBV5-1
TGCGCCAGTACAAAGGGGCTGTGGGGACTAGCGGACTCCTACGAGCAGTACTTC
CASTKGLWGLADSYEQYF
>-|TRBJ2-1|12|TRBD2|TRBV10-3
TGTGCCATCAGCGGGGGGGCTAATGAGCAGTTCTTC
CAISGGANEQFF
>-|TRBJ2-4|15|-|TRBV10-3
TGTGCCATCAGCGAAGGAGGGCTAGCCAAAAACATTCAGTACTTC
CAISEGGLAKNIQYF
>-|TRBJ2-3|15|-|TRBV28
TGTGCCAGCAGTTTATTCGGACATACCACAGATACGCAGTATTTT
CASSLFGHTTDTQYF
>-|TRBJ1-4|13|TRBD1|TRBV7-9
TGTGCCACTAGGGGACAGCCTAATGAAAAACTGTTTTTT
CATRGQPNEKLFF
>-|TRBJ1-4|15|-|TRBV9
TGTGCCAGCAGCGTCCAAGGAGCAACTAATGAAAAACTGTTTTTT
CASSVQGATNEKLFF
>-|TRBJ2-3|18|TRBD2|TRBV4-2
TGTGCCAGCAGCCAAGTAGGGACTGGGACTAGTGGGTCTTGGACGCAGTATTTT
CASSQVGTGTSGSWTQYF
>-|TRBJ1-4|13|TRBD1|TRBV19
TGTGCCAGTAGCGACAGGGTTTTAGAAAAACTGTTTTTT
CASSDRVLEKLFF
>-|TRBJ2-7|13|TRBD1|TRBV28
TGTGCGAGCGGAAACAGGGGTTCCTACGAGCAGTACTTC
CASGNRGSYEQYF
>-|TRBJ2-3|13|TRBD2|TRBV5-1
TGCGCCAGCAGTGGGACTAGCGGGGTCACGCAGTATTTT
CASSGTSGVTQYF
>-|TRBJ2-1|13|-|TRBV12-5
TGTGCTAGTGGTTTGGATTACTACAATGAGCAGTTCTTC
CASGLDYYNEQFF
>few|TRBJ1-1|13|-|TRBV29-1
TGCAGCGGGAACAGCGGGGGGGTAACTGAAGCTTTCTTT
CSGNSGGVTEAFF
>-|TRBJ1-3|14|TRBD1|TRBV5-1
TGCGCCAGCAGCCGACCGGACAGGGATCACACCATATATTTT
CASSRPDRDHTIYF
>-|TRBJ1-4|13|-|TRBV4-1
TGCGCCAGCAGCCAATTCACACGCGAAAAACTGTTTTTT
CASSQFTREKLFF
>few|TRBJ2-3|15|-|TRBV5-1
TGCGCCAGCAGCTCCACAGTCGCTAGCCCCGATACGCAGTATTTT
CASSSTVASPDTQYF
>-|TRBJ2-7|12|TRBD2|TRBV19
TGTGCCACGGGGGGTAGCCTCTACGAGCAGTACTTC
CATGGSLYEQYF
>-|TRBJ2-7|16|TRBD2|TRBV19
TGTGCCAGTAGTACTGGGACTAGCGGGATTACCTACGAGCAGTACTTC
CASSTGTSGITYEQYF
>-|TRBJ1-1|14|-|TRBV7-6
TGTGCCAGCAGCCGTAGGGAGGGGACCCGTGAAGCTTTCTTT
CASSRREGTREAFF
>-|TRBJ1-3|15|-|TRBV6-5
TGTGCCAGCAGCCTAGATGGCGGAGGGGGAAACACCATATATTTT
CASSLDGGGGNTIYF
>-|TRBJ1-1|15|-|TRBV7-2
TGTGCCAGCAGCCAGACATTAACACTGAACACTGAAGCTTTCTTT
CASSQTLTLNTEAFF
>-|TRBJ2-3|13|-|TRBV5-1
TGCGCCAGCAAACAGGCCTACACAGATACGCAGTATTTT
CASKQAYTDTQYF
>-|TRBJ2-2|15|TRBD1|TRBV6-6
TGTGCCAGCAGTGGGACAGGGGGCGGCACCGGGGAGCTGTTTTTT
CASSGTGGGTGELFF
>-|TRBJ2-7|14|-|TRBV7-9
TGTGCCAGCAGCTTAGAAGGGGGACCCTACGAGCAGTACTTC
CASSLEGGPYEQYF
>-|TRBJ1-5|16|-|TRBV6-1
TGTGCCAGCAGTGAGTCCAGCAGGGGAAGCAATCAGCCCCAGCATTTT
CASSESSRGSNQPQHF
>-|TRBJ1-1|15|TRBD1|TRBV11-2
TGTGCCAGCAGCTTGGCCGGGACAGCGAACACTGAAGCTTTCTTT
CASSLAGTANTEAFF
>-|TRBJ2-5|16|-|TRBV18
TGTGCCAGCTCTTTGTCCCCCCCTAGAGTCGGGGAGACCCAGTACTTC
CASSLSPPRVGETQYF
>few|TRBJ2-5|16|TRBD2|TRBV5-1
TGCGCCAGCGAAGCGGGAATCTTAGGGCCAGAAGAGACCCAGTACTTC
CASEAGILGPEETQYF
>few|TRBJ2-1|15|TRBD2|TRBV27
TGTGCCAGCAGTTTTTTACTAGCGGGAGGCTATGAGCAGTTCTTC
CASSFLLAGGYEQFF
>once|TRBJ1-6|19|TRBD1|TRBV7-7
TGTGCCAGCAGCCTAAGGGACAGGGCTGTGAGCTCCTATAATTCACCCCTCCACTTT
CASSLRDRAVSSYNSPLHF
>-|TRBJ2-1|16|TRBD2|TRBV5-1
TGCGCCAGCAGCTTGGTTCCAGCGGGAGGGATAAATGAGCAGTTCTTC
CASSLVPAGGINEQFF
>-|TRBJ2-5|16|-|TRBV23-1
TGCGCCAGCAGTCAATCCAGGGGAGGGGAAGGAGAGACCCAGTACTTC
CASSQSRGGEGETQYF
>medium-sized|TRBJ2-1|15|-|TRBV19
TGTGCCAGTAGTATAACCCCGGGATCCTACAATGAGCAGTTCTTC
CASSITPGSYNEQFF
>few|TRBJ2-3|14|-|TRBV9
TGTGCCAGCGGGGCTGACCATCGCACAGATACGCAGTATTTT
CASGADHRTDTQYF
>-|TRBJ2-3|15|-|TRBV4-1
TGCGCCAGCAGCCAGATGGGACTGTTCACAGATACGCAGTATTTT
CASSQMGLFTDTQYF
>-|TRBJ1-5|15|-|TRBV2
TGTGCCAGCAGTGGTCTCTGGGGCACCCCATCGCCCCAGCATTTT
CASSGLWGTPSPQHF
>-|TRBJ1-5|15|TRBD1|TRBV19
TGTGCCAGTAGTCCCGGGACAGGGGCCAATCAGCCCCAGCATTTT
CASSPGTGANQPQHF
>few|TRBJ1-5|15|TRBD1|TRBV2
TGTGCCAGCAGTGCAGGGACAGCAAGCAATCAGCCCCAGCATTTT
CASSAGTASNQPQHF